The 27 T cell receptor beta chains given below trace back to one sample, sequenced in a study of vaccination and CD4 T cells after COVID-19 (dated by TCRdb to 2022 to 2024). Library generation was performed with PCR. Instrument on record: Illumina iSeq 100. At the Johns Hopkins FTIC core, DNA from the cultured CD4+ T cells underwent TCR sequencing with the Oncomine TCR Beta short-read assay. TCRdb took the public reads, trimmed them with fastp at Q25, ran MiXCR for clone calling and kept in-frame beta chains. Rows with a matching CDR3 protein are joined into one entry that keeps the most common DNA and genes. For this sample there are around 15,000 distinct CDR3 sequences; just over 20% appear just once. 12% of the sample is taken by the ten largest. Interpreted using the paper, the treatment or condition label stands for: roughly 11-day PBMC culture with coronavirus spike peptide pools or control peptides (ViraFEST assay).

Their antigens remain unidentified. Sequences were derived from CD4+ T cells from blood, cultured in vitro, sampled before SARS-CoV-2 vaccination. All receptors derive from a human donor who received a COVID-19 vaccine.

This clonotype turned up a few times. The chain couples TRBV7-2 to TRBJ2-1, with a possible D match to TRBD2 (5 bases). Germline V CDR1 and CDR2: SGHTA, FQGNSA. Trimming removed 1 base at V and 4 bases at J, with 8 bases between. This CDR3 contains 14 residues. The CDR3: CASSLGRRYNEQFF. The CDR3 region has the DNA TGTGCCAGCAGCTTAGGGAGGCGGTACAATGAGCAGTTCTTC.

This clonotype was detected only a few times. The V and J genes are TRBV5-1 and TRBJ1-2; 11 bases match TRBD1. J lost 8 bases, V lost 4 bases, and 4 bases had no gene match. Germline CDR1 and CDR2: SGHRS and YFSETQ. The CDR3 runs to 13 residues. The CDR3 loop reads CASSQGQGGGYTF. In DNA form, the CDR3 reads TGCGCCAGCAGCCAGGGACAGGGGGGCGGCTACACCTTC.

In nucleotides, the CDR3 is TGCAGCGTTAGAGGGCCGGGACAGGGATCCTACAATGAGCAGTTCTTC. As protein: CSVRGPGQGSYNEQFF. V is TRBV29-1 and J is TRBJ2-1; 9 bases line up with TRBD1. Trimming took 5 bases from V and 1 from J; bases not matched to a gene: 9. The CDR3 loop spans 16 amino acids. CDR1 SQVTM and CDR2 ANQGSEA come from the germline V gene.

The genes are TRBV12-3 or TRBV12-4 and TRBJ1-1; 9 bases agree with TRBD1. The CDR3 covers 15 residues. J lost 2 bases, V lost 6 bases, and 7 bases had no gene match. The CDR3 sequence: CASSVRTGGNTEAFF. In DNA, the CDR3 is TGTGCCAGCAGCGTCAGAACAGGGGGCAACACTGAAGCTTTCTTT.

This rearrangement joins TRBV19 to TRBJ1-3; no definite D call. This CDR3 has 18 residues. CDR1 is LNHDA, CDR2 SQIVND, per germline (reference sequence). The V end lost 5 bases, the J end lost 0 bases, and 20 bases lay between the germline ends. The CDR3 is CASSLGNYVHLSGNTIYF. As DNA, the CDR3 is TGTGCCAGTAGTCTAGGGAATTACGTACATCTCTCTGGAAACACCATATATTTT.

Only a few counts were recorded for this clonotype. This rearrangement joins TRBV12-3 or TRBV12-4 to TRBJ1-6; D may be TRBD1 (5 bases). This CDR3 is 15 amino acids long. The ends were cut back, 2 bases at V and 10 bases at J, with 15 bases in the middle. The chain's CDR3 is CASSLQTGKWSPLHF. The CDR3 DNA reads TGTGCCAGCAGTTTACAAACAGGAAAATGGTCACCCCTCCACTTT.

In this sample, this clonotype turned up a few times. The chain employs TRBV21-1 and TRBJ2-7; the D call of TRBD2 is as the table states it, not checked on the DNA. TRBV21-1 is shown as a pseudogene. The CDR3 totals 18 residues. CDR3 coding DNA: TGTGCCAGCAGCAACCCCGGGACTAGCGGGGGGCTGTTCTACGAGCAGTACTTC. It translates to CASSNPGTSGGLFYEQYF.

The sample holds a few counts of this clonotype. The chain links TRBV6-1 to TRBJ2-5; the match to TRBD2 covers 7 bases. CDR1 and CDR2 (germline): MNHNS, SASEGT. The CDR3 is 14 amino acids. Trimming took 6 bases from V and 5 from J; bases not matched to a gene: 9. Written as DNA, the CDR3 is TGTGCCAGCAGGAGGGGAGGGACCGACGAGACCCAGTACTTC. Protein product: CASRRGGTDETQYF.

This chain joins TRBV7-6 and TRBJ2-3; D is unclear. V lost 0 bases to trimming and J lost 0 bases, with 4 bases between them. CDR1 SGHVS and CDR2 FNYEAQ come from the germline V gene. The CDR3 is 14 amino acids. The CDR3 is CASSLAPSTDTQYF. CDR3 nucleotides: TGTGCCAGCAGCTTAGCACCTAGCACAGATACGCAGTATTTT.

This chain uses TRBV5-1 with TRBJ2-7, with a weak D call TRBD2 (6 bases). The germline CDR1 and CDR2 sequences are SGHRS and YFSETQ. The CDR3 length is 14 residues. The V gene lost 0 bases and the J gene lost 7 bases, with 14 bases spanning the gap. The CDR3 is CASSLDPGDGEQYF. For the CDR3, the DNA is TGCGCCAGCAGCTTGGATCCGGGGGATGGAGAGCAGTACTTC.

The chain couples TRBV29-1 to TRBJ2-7, with D tentatively TRBD2 (6 bases). Trimming removed 6 bases from V and 1 base from J, with 19 bases in between. This CDR3 has 15 residues. Germline CDR1 reads SQVTM; CDR2 reads ANQGSEA. The CDR3: CSVLNPGLPSYEQYF. The CDR3 nucleotides are TGCAGCGTCCTAAACCCGGGACTGCCTTCCTACGAGCAGTACTTC.

A few counts support this clonotype. The chain uses TRBV27 and TRBJ2-7; D possibly matches TRBD1 or TRBD2 (5 bases each). Trimming took 2 bases from V and 5 from J, leaving 16 bases between them. The CDR3 runs 15 residues. Germline V CDR1 and CDR2: MNHEY, SMNVEV (reference sequence). CDR3 loop: CASSLDGGSLDEQYF. Here the CDR3 DNA reads TGTGCCAGCAGTTTAGATGGGGGATCCCTTGACGAGCAGTACTTC.

The rearrangement uses TRBV5-6 and TRBJ2-5; D perhaps matches TRBD2 (6 bases). The CDR3 is 14 amino acids. Germline CDR1 SGHDT, CDR2 YYEEEE. Trimming stripped 4 bases from V and 1 base from J, with 11 bases between. CDR3 bases: TGTGCCAGCAGCCTGGAGGGAATCCAAGAGACCCAGTACTTC. This sequence encodes CASSLEGIQETQYF.

Relative to its sample, this clonotype is medium-sized. The rearrangement joins TRBV7-9 to TRBJ2-5; D is unclear. V lost 2 bases to trimming and J lost 6 bases, with 10 bases between them. Per the germline V gene, CDR1 is SEHNR and CDR2 is FQNEAQ (reference sequence). This CDR3 spans 13 amino acids. The CDR3 region has the DNA TGTGCCAGCAGCTTATACGGCGCGAAGACCCAGTACTTC. It specifies CASSLYGAKTQYF. Full variable domain (rest looked up from reference TRBV7-9 and TRBJ2-5): DTGVSQNPRHKITKRGQNVTFRCDPISEHNRLYWYRQTLGQGPEFLTYFQNEAQLEKSRLLSDRFSAERPKGSFSTLEIQRTEQGDSAMYLCASSLYGAKTQYFGPGTRLLVL.

The gene calls are TRBV24-1 and TRBJ2-1; D ambiguous. Trimming pared 4 bases from V and 7 bases from J, leaving 10 bases between. This CDR3 has 13 residues. The germline V gene encodes CDR1 KGHDR and CDR2 SFDVKD. The CDR3 DNA sequence: TGTGCCACCAGTGACCCTGACTGGAATGAGCAGTTCTTC. This gives the protein CATSDPDWNEQFF.

The rearrangement links TRBV10-3 to TRBJ2-3; D is unresolved. This CDR3 is built from 12 residues. CDR1 and CDR2 (germline): ENHRY, SYGVKD. V was cut by 0 bases and J by 9 bases, with 7 bases left in between. CDR3 region: CAISESSGTQYF. DNA for the CDR3: TGTGCCATCAGTGAGTCGAGTGGCACGCAGTATTTT.

As regards this clonotype: A read error may account for a junction end that differs from germline. The chain has TRBV7-9 and TRBJ2-1; 10 nucleotides agree with TRBD2. CDR1 and CDR2 from the germline V gene are SEHNR and FQNEAQ (reference sequence). The CDR3 is 15 residues long. CDR3 protein: CASSSSGGVYNEQFF. The CDR3 bases are TGCGCCAGCAGCTCAAGCGGGGGGGTCTACAATGAGCAGTTCTTC. The full variable domain, rest sourced from reference TRBV7-9 and TRBJ2-1, is DTGVSQNPRHKITKRGQNVTFRCDPISEHNRLYWYRQTLGQGPEFLTYFQNEAQLEKSRLLSDRFSAERPKGSFSTLEIQRTEQGDSAMYLCASSSSGGVYNEQFFGPGTRLTVL.

The rearrangement uses TRBV7-2 and TRBJ1-2; 7 bases are a match to TRBD1. The germline V gene has CDR1 SGHTA and CDR2 FQGNSA. V lost 6 bases, J lost 6 bases, and 7 bases stayed unmatched. The CDR3 contains 13 residues. The DNA for the CDR3 is TGTGCCAGCAGACTCGGGACAGAGGATGGCTACACCTTC. Translated, it gives CASRLGTEDGYTF. Full variable domain (missing parts from reference TRBV7-2 and TRBJ1-2): GAGVSQSPSNKVTEKGKDVELRCDPISGHTALYWYRQSLGQGLEFLIYFQGNSAPDKSGLPSDRFSAERTGGSVSTLTIQRTQQEDSAVYLCASRLGTEDGYTFGSGTRLTVV.

The rearrangement links TRBV10-3 to TRBJ1-4, with 9 bases aligning to TRBD1. Germline loops: CDR1 ENHRY, CDR2 SYGVKD. V lost 3 bases and J lost 7; bases outside the gene matches: 6. The CDR3 loop spans 15 amino acids. For the CDR3, the DNA is TGTGCCATCAGTGATTCACGACAGGGGGGTGAAAAACTGTTTTTT. This encodes CAISDSRQGGEKLFF.

The chain is built from TRBV14 and TRBJ2-1, with 14 bases identical to TRBD2. V lost 4 bases, J lost 7 bases, and 3 bases stayed unmatched. Germline V gene data show CDR1 as SGHDN and CDR2 as FVKESK. The CDR3 is 15 residues long. The CDR3 nucleotides read TGTGCCAGCAGCCCGACTAGCGGGGGGGTGAATGAGCAGTTCTTC. Protein product: CASSPTSGGVNEQFF. The whole variable domain, filled in from reference TRBV14 and TRBJ2-1, reads EAGVTQFPSHSVIEKGQTVTLRCDPISGHDNLYWYRRVMGKEIKFLLHFVKESKQDESGMPNNRFLAERTGGTYSTLKVQPAELEDSGVYFCASSPTSGGVNEQFFGPGTRLTVL.

This clonotype was picked up a small number of times. V gene TRBV7-9 combines with J gene TRBJ2-7, with 8 positions matching TRBD2. The ends lost 5 bases at V and 2 bases at J; junction bases unmatched: 11. The CDR3 runs to 16 residues. Germline CDR1 is SEHNR and CDR2 is FQNEAQ (reference sequence). In nucleotides, the CDR3 is TGTGCCAGCAGCCATACGCTAGCGGGCGGAGCCTACGAGCAGTACTTC. Its protein product is CASSHTLAGGAYEQYF.

The rearrangement uses TRBV11-3 and TRBJ2-5; 11 bases are a match to TRBD1. V lost 5 bases and J lost 4; bases outside the gene matches: 6. The length of the CDR3 is 15 residues. The germline gives CDR1 SGHNT, CDR2 YENEEA. The CDR3 DNA sequence: TGTGCCAGCAGCCGGCCTGGGACAGGGGGAGAGACCCAGTACTTC. It is translated as CASSRPGTGGETQYF.

This clonotype was counted only a few times. The genes are TRBV20-1 and TRBJ2-7; 12 nucleotides align to TRBD2. Trimming at V came to 5 bases and at J to 9 bases, leaving 11 bases not matched to a gene. The CDR3 runs 14 residues. Per germline, CDR1 DFQATT and CDR2 SNEGSKA (reference sequence). This CDR3 is CSADPSGGAGWQYF. The CDR3 DNA reads TGCAGTGCTGACCCTAGCGGGGGGGCCGGATGGCAGTACTTC.

The chain is built from TRBV20-1 and TRBJ2-1; 7 nucleotides line up with TRBD1. The CDR3 is made up of 14 amino acids. Trimming removed 1 base from V and 2 bases from J; junction bases left unmatched: 2. Germline V CDR1 and CDR2: DFQATT, SNEGSKA (reference sequence). Here the CDR3 reads CSARVQGAYNEQFF. The CDR3, as DNA: TGCAGTGCTAGAGTGCAGGGGGCCTACAATGAGCAGTTCTTC.

In its sample, this clonotype was seen a few times. V usage is TRBV11-1 and J usage is TRBJ2-3; a weak D match, TRBD2 (5 bases). This CDR3 has 15 amino acids. The germline V and J ends were trimmed by 2 bases and 6 bases, with 15 bases remaining between them. Per the germline V gene, CDR1 is SGHAT and CDR2 is FQDESV (reference sequence). As DNA, the CDR3 is TGTGCCAGCAGCTTAAATATGGCTAGCTTTGATACGCAGTATTTT. Translating it yields CASSLNMASFDTQYF.

There are a few counts of this clonotype. CDR3 coding DNA: TGTGCCATCAGCAGCGGGGGGGCCAAAGATACGCAGTATTTT. Translated, it gives CAISSGGAKDTQYF. This chain uses TRBV10-3 with TRBJ2-3; 10 nucleotides line up with TRBD2. CDR3 length: 14 amino acids. Losses at the gene ends were 6 bases for V and 5 bases for J; bases not matched to a gene: 5. Germline assignment: CDR1 ENHRY and CDR2 SYGVKD.

V usage is TRBV19 and J usage is TRBJ1-1, with D possibly matching TRBD1 (5 bases). This CDR3 comprises 14 residues. V was pared by 5 bases and J by 7 bases, with 17 bases between. The V gene's germline CDR1 is LNHDA and CDR2 SQIVND (reference sequence). CDR3 in amino acids: CASSPDGGSGEAFF. CDR3 nucleotides: TGTGCCAGTAGTCCCGACGGGGGGTCTGGTGAAGCTTTCTTT.